This TCR beta chain derives from a study of blood T cells in healthy people across ages. Sample-barcoded 5' priming and a J-beta primer mix drove a second PCR of about 7 to 11 cycles. TCRdb reprocessed the 5' RACE reads with MiXCR, giving one entry per CDR3 protein. The sample lists more than 550,000 distinct CDR3 sequences, about 20% seen once, with approximately 20% in the top ten. Study-wide findings and caveats: Per million T cells, TCR beta diversity dropped about linearly as age rose.

This clonotype was counted only a few times. Antigen unknown. Trimming took off 2 bases at V and 2 bases at J, with 16 bases between the two ends. The V gene's germline CDR1 is SGHDN and CDR2 FVKESK. The CDR3 contains 16 residues. The material sequenced was blood. This clonotype originated in a man between 65 and 85 years old in good health. The V call is TRBV14, the J call TRBJ2-7; no clear D. The DNA of the CDR3 is TGTGCCAGCAGCCAAAGAGCTCCCTTCCGCGCCTACGAGCAGTACTTC. Translated, it gives CASSQRAPFRAYEQYF. Using reference TRBV14 and TRBJ2-7 for the parts outside the CDR3, the full variable domain is EAGVTQFPSHSVIEKGQTVTLRCDPISGHDNLYWYRRVMGKEIKFLLHFVKESKQDESGMPNNRFLAERTGGTYSTLKVQPAELEDSGVYFCASSQRAPFRAYEQYFGPGTRLTVT.